The clone carrying this TCR beta chain was recorded many times. The CDR3 totals 17 residues. V dropped 0 bases and J dropped 4; count of bases not matched to a gene: 6. Germline V gives CDR1 DFQATT, CDR2 SNEGSKA (reference sequence). This sample is drawn from a study of T cells in Graves' hyperthyroidism and ophthalmopathy. Amplified regions were TCR beta CDR3 sequences from RNA transcripts. A first-round RT-PCR of the TCR CDR3 used the HTBI primer set. TCRdb re-called the multiplex PCR reads through MiXCR, storing one row per CDR3 protein. The sample lists fewer than 250,000 distinct CDR3 sequences; 16% were seen once. Under 3 months was the duration of disease in ophthalmopathy patients, who also had a Clinical Activity Score of at least 3 and a NOSPECS grade of at least 4. A patient was excluded if there was uncontrolled infection, other autoimmune disease, pregnancy or lactation.

The sequence came from a woman aged 18-30 years with Graves' ophthalmopathy. This chain connects TRBV20-1 to TRBJ1-6; 10 nucleotides agree with TRBD1. The sequencing sample was made of blood. Here the CDR3 reads CSARDDRDRGYNSPLHF. The CDR3 region has the DNA TGCAGTGCTAGAGATGACCGGGACAGGGGTTATAATTCACCCCTCCACTTT.